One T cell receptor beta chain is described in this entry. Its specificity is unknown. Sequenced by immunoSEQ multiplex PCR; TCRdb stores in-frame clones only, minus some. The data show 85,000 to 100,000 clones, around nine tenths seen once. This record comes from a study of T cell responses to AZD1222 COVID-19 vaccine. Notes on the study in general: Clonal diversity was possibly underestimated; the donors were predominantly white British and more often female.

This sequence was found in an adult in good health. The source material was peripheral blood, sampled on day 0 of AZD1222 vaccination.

As DNA, the CDR3 is TGTGCCAGCAGCCAAACAACCTTGGGAGGTGGCGGCTACACCTTC. It translates to CASSQTTLGGGGYTF. The chain combines TRBV6-5 with TRBJ1-2; D gene uncertain. Deletions cut 6 bases from V and 8 bases from J, with 22 bases between. This CDR3 region has 15 residues. Germline V gene data show CDR1 as MNHEY and CDR2 as SVGAGI.